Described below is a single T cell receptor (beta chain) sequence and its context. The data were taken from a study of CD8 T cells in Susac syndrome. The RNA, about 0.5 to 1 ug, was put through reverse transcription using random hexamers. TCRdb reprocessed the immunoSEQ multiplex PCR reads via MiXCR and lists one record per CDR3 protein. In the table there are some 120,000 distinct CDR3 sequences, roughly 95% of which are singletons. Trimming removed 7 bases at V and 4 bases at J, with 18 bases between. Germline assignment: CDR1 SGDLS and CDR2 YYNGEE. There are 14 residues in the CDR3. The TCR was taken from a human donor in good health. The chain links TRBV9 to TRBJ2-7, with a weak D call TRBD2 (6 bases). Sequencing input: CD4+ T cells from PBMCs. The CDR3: CASSIGGAGYEQYF. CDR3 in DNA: TGTGCCAGCTCCATAGGAGGGGCGGGATACGAGCAGTACTTC.